This T cell receptor beta chain was found in a study of T cell responses to AZD1222 COVID-19 vaccine. About this clone itself: Its specificity is unknown.

This table comes from immunoSEQ multiplex PCR, and its TCRdb copy is limited to in-frame clones, with some not included. The sample carries about 150,000 clones, 80% to 90% recorded once. Points from the study as a whole: CD4 TCRs covered the whole spike, strongest at regions 160-218 and 743-854.

The V segment lost 6 bases and the J segment 7 bases; nucleotides outside the gene matches: 6. Germline-derived CDR1 and CDR2 are MDHEN and SYDVKM. The CDR3 totals 14 residues. The rearrangement uses TRBV28 and TRBJ1-6, with 7 bases aligning to TRBD1. Sequenced here: peripheral blood, sampled after recovery from COVID-19. This TCR was recovered from an adult who had recovered from COVID-19. The CDR3 loop is CASSSDRANSPLHF. Written as DNA, the CDR3 is TGTGCCAGCAGCTCTGACAGGGCGAATTCACCCCTCCACTTT. The complete variable domain, with remaining parts taken from reference TRBV28 and TRBJ1-6, reads DVKVTQSSRYLVKRTGEKVFLECVQDMDHENMFWYRQDPGLGLRLIYFSYDVKMKEKGDIPEGYSVSREKKERFSLILESASTNQTSMYLCASSSDRANSPLHFGNGTRLTVT.